This T cell receptor (beta chain) was sequenced during a study of T cell repertoires in cytomegalovirus infection (dated by TCRdb to about 2019). Study-level background: Because public TCR beta signatures pointed to carriage of CMV infection together with the matching HLA type, the HLA type of each donor mattered for the analysis.

Ends trimmed: V by 2 bases, J by 4 bases; bases unmatched to a gene: 6. The CDR1 and CDR2 encoded by the germline V gene are SGHTA and FQGNSA. From the cysteine up to the phenylalanine, the CDR3 has a length of 15 residues. CDR3 DNA only is kept here, 45 bases in frame from base 1. This clonotype was counted at least ten times. Its cognate antigen has yet to be identified. Base qualities are not provided; no much larger clone lies one nucleotide away. Overall study outcomes, separate from this receptor: The ex vivo response was dominated by HLA-C-restricted CMV-specific TCR beta clonotypes, which also provided the single most frequent clonotype in two of eight donors. Carriers of CMV infection plus the relevant HLA type were discriminated by the cumulative frequency of public TCR beta family members in the study cohort and in an independent roughly 350-donor cohort.

Instrument on record: Illumina HiSeq 1500. Using fastp at Q25 and MiXCR, TCRdb reprocessed the public reads and kept productive beta chains. Rows merge per CDR3 protein into single entries with the most common DNA and genes. Present in this sample are about 310,000 distinct CDR3 sequences, 17% of which were seen just once. The top ten constitute around 12% of the sample. The chain was built from TRBV7-2 and TRBJ2-5; 8 junctional bases match TRBD2. The sample was PBMCs. This clonotype was obtained from a human donor in good health (CMV status not recorded). Some clones in this sample may be carry-over from other donors' samples. This receptor carries the CDR3 CASSLRGGMGETQYF. The nucleotide sequence is given as TGTGCCAGCAGCTTACGCGGGGGGATGGGAGAGACCCAGTACTTC. With the portions outside the CDR3 filled from the reference TRBV7-2 and TRBJ2-5 genes, the complete variable region becomes GAGVSQSPSNKVTEKGKDVELRCDPISGHTALYWYRQSLGQGLEFLIYFQGNSAPDKSGLPSDRFSAERTGGSVSTLTIQRTQQEDSAVYLCASSLRGGMGETQYFGPGTRLLVL.